Here is one TCR beta chain with its context. The antigen is unknown. Documented treatment: oral pan-JAK inhibitor, 5-10 mg twice daily. CD4+ and CD8+ T cells were sorted from PBMCs stained for CD3, CD4 and CD8. The CDR3 is made up of 14 amino acids. Germline CDR1 and CDR2: SQVTM and ANQGSEA. The ends lost 6 bases at V and 4 bases at J; junction bases unmatched: 9. These data are taken from a study of CD8+ T cells in alopecia areata. Whole-study context: The study gave tofacitinib for 6 to 18 months, then 6 months off drug.

Extracted from the samples, RNA was reverse transcribed into cDNA to serve as the sequencing template. Produced via immunoSEQ multiplex PCR; TCRdb's table is partial and in-frame only. The sample lists about 190,000 clones, roughly three fifths occurring once. Whole-study results and caveats: Scalp repertoires also include resident alphabeta T cells from normal skin.

The material sequenced was CD4+ T cells sorted from blood, taken at week 4, from a patient treated with tofacitinib. This clonotype was sampled from a human donor with alopecia areata. The V and J genes are TRBV29-1 and TRBJ2-1; 7 bases are a match to TRBD2. CDR3 coding DNA: TGCAGCGTGGGGGGGGAGAGACTGTACAATGAGCAGTTCTTC. Translated: CSVGGERLYNEQFF.